This T cell receptor (beta chain) was identified in a study of blood T cell repertoires in COVID-19. Study-wide background: Sites across the United States, Italy and Spain contributed samples from acute and convalescent COVID-19.

Only in-frame clones appear in the TCRdb table, and some are missing; sequencing was by immunoSEQ multiplex PCR. The data hold 100,000 to 150,000 clones, with roughly 87% observed a single time. The germline CDR1 and CDR2 sequences are MDHEN and SYDVKM. CDR3 length: 12 amino acids. The germline V and J ends were trimmed by 2 bases and 5 bases, with 6 bases remaining between them. This TCR derives from an elderly woman with acute or convalescent COVID-19. The chain combines TRBV28 with TRBJ1-2; no reliable D call. Input material: peripheral blood. The CDR3 loop is CASSLKLYGYTF. The CDR3 bases are TGTGCCAGCAGTTTAAAGCTATATGGCTACACCTTC.